The clone carrying this T cell receptor beta chain appeared a few times. What it binds is unknown. TCRdb analysed the reads with MiXCR anew, one entry per CDR3 protein. The sample lists about 160,000 distinct CDR3 sequences; roughly 21% were seen once. From germline, CDR1 is MDHEN and CDR2 SYDVKM. This CDR3 has 9 residues. Deletions cut 3 bases from V and 9 bases from J, with 0 bases between. The entry originates in a study of T cell repertoires in cytomegalovirus infection. Study in general: It was the public TCR beta signatures that indicated both CMV infection and matching HLA type. The study, taken as a whole, reports: HLA-C-restricted CMV clonotypes gave the most frequent clonotype in two of eight donors. Identification of carriers of CMV plus the relevant HLA was achieved through cumulative public TCR beta family frequency.

Here the sequenced sample was CD8+ T cells from cultured PBMCs, taken from culture after CMV antigen stimulation. This clonotype originated in a human donor in good health (CMV status not recorded). Some clones in this sample may be carry-over from other donors' samples. The rearrangement joins TRBV28 to TRBJ2-1; D gene uncertain. The CDR3 sequence is CASSFEQFF. In DNA form, the CDR3 reads TGTGCCAGCAGTTTTGAGCAGTTCTTC.